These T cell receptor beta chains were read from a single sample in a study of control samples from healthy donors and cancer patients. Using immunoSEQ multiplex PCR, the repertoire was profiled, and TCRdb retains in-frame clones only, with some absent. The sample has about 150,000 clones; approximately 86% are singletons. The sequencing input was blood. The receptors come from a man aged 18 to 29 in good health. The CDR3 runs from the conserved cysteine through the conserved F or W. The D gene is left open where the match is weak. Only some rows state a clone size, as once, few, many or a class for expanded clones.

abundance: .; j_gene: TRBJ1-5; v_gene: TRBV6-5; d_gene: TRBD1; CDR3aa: CASSPDRPRPQHF; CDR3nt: TGTGCCAGCAGTCCGGACAGGCCTCGGCCCCAGCATTTT
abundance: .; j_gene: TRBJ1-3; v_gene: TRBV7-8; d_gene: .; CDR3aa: CASEEHAGNTIYF; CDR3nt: TGTGCCTCCGAGGAGCACGCTGGAAACACCATATATTTT
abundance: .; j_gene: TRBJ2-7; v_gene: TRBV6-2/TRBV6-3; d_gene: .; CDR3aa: CASSYPSLNDEQYF; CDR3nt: TGTGCCAGCAGTTACCCTTCCCTTAACGACGAGCAGTACTTC
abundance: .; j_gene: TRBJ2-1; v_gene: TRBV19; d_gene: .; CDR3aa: CASSMVGGYNEQFF; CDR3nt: TGTGCCAGTAGTATGGTGGGGGGTTACAATGAGCAGTTCTTC
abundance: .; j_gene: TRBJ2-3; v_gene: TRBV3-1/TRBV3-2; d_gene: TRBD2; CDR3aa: CASSHGGLAGATTDTQYF; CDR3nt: TGTGCCAGCAGCCATGGAGGGCTAGCGGGGGCCACCACAGATACGCAGTATTTT
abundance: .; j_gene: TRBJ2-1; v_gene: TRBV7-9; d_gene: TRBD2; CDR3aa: CASSTRLLGGASGNEQFF; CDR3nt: TGTGCCAGCAGTACCCGTCTCCTCGGGGGGGCTTCTGGGAATGAGCAGTTCTTC
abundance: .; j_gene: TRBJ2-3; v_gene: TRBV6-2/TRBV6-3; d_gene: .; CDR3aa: CASSAWLGADTQYF; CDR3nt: TGTGCCAGCAGTGCGTGGCTCGGTGCAGATACGCAGTATTTT
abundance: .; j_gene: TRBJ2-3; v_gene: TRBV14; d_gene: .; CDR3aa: CASSQDRLAGTDTQYF; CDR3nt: TGTGCCAGCAGCCAAGATAGGCTAGCAGGCACAGATACGCAGTATTTT
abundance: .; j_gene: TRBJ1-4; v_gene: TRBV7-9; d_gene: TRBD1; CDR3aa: CASSQTGGAGKLFF; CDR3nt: TGTGCCAGCAGCCAGACAGGGGGCGCAGGAAAACTGTTTTTT
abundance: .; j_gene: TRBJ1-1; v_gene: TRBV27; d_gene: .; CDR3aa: CASRSTLRGNTEAFF; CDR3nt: TGTGCCAGCCGGTCGACCCTTAGGGGGAACACTGAAGCTTTCTTT
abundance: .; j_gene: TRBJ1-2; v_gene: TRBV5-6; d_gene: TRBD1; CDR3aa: CASSGDRGFDDGYTF; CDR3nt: TGTGCCAGCAGCGGCGACAGGGGTTTTGATGATGGCTACACCTTC
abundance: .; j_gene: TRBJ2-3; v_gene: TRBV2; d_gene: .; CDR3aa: CASSVGSFNAQYF; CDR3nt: TGTGCCAGCAGCGTGGGGTCCTTCAATGCGCAGTATTTT
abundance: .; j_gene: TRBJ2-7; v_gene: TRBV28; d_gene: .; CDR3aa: CASSLGYDTYEQYF; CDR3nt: TGTGCCAGCAGTTTGGGGTATGACACCTACGAGCAGTACTTC
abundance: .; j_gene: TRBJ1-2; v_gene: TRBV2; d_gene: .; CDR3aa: CASTTRPKDGYTF; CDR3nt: TGTGCCAGCACCACCAGACCTAAGGATGGCTACACCTTC
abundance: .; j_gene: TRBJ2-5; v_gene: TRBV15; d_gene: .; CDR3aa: CATSIRRQETQYF; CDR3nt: TGTGCCACCAGCATACGGCGGCAAGAGACCCAGTACTTC
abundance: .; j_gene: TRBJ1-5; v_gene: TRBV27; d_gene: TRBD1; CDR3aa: CASSAETGSNQPQHF; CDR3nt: TGTGCCAGCAGCGCCGAGACAGGGAGCAATCAGCCCCAGCATTTT
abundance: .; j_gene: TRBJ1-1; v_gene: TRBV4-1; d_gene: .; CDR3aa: CASSQQGSEAFF; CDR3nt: TGCGCCAGCAGCCAGCAAGGGTCTGAAGCTTTCTTT
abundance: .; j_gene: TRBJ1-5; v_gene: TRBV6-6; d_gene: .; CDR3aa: CASRGGGAAQPQHF; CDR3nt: TGTGCCAGCAGGGGGGGTGGGGCAGCCCAGCCCCAGCATTTT
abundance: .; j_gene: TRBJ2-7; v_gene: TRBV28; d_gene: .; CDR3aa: CASKRIGVHEQYF; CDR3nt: TGTGCCAGCAAACGGATCGGGGTCCACGAGCAGTACTTC
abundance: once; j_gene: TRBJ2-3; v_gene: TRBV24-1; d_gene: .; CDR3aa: CATSSGGEAADTQYF; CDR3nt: TGTGCCACCAGCTCAGGGGGGGAGGCGGCAGATACGCAGTATTTT
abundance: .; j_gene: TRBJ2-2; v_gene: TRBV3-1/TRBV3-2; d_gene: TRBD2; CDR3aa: CASSRLAGNTGELFF; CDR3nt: TGTGCCAGCAGCCGACTAGCGGGGAACACCGGGGAGCTGTTTTTT
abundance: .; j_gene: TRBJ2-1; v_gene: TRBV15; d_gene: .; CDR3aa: CATTLGSGYNEQFF; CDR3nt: TGTGCCACCACCCTCGGGTCGGGCTACAATGAGCAGTTCTTC
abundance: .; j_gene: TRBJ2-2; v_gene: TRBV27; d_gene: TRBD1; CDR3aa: CASSGWTGMDTGELFF; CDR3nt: TGTGCCAGCAGTGGGTGGACAGGGATGGACACCGGGGAGCTGTTTTTT
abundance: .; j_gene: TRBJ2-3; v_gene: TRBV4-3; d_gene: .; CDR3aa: CASSQGWATDTQYF; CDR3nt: TGCGCCAGCAGCCAAGGGTGGGCCACAGATACGCAGTATTTT
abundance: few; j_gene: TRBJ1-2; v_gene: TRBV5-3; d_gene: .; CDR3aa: CARNPSELYGYTF; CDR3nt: TGTGCCAGAAACCCATCGGAACTCTATGGCTACACCTTC
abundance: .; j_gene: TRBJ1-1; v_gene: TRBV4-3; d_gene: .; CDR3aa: CASSQLVGKNTEAFF; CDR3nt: TGCGCCAGCAGCCAATTGGTGGGGAAGAACACTGAAGCTTTCTTT
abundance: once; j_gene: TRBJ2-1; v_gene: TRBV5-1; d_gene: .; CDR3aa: CASSLGPGSSYNEQFF; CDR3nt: TGCGCCAGCAGCTTGGGACCAGGTAGCTCCTACAATGAGCAGTTCTTC
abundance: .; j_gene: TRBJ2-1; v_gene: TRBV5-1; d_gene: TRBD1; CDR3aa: CASSLGGDEQFF; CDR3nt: TGCGCCAGCAGCTTAGGGGGCGATGAGCAGTTCTTC
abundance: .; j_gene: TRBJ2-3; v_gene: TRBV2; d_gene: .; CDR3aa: CASSLGTFVDTQYF; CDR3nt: TGTGCCAGCAGTCTTGGGACTTTTGTGGATACGCAGTATTTT
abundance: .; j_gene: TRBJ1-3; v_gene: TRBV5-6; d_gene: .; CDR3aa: CASSFESTWSTIYF; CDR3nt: TGTGCCAGCAGCTTCGAGTCCACTTGGAGCACCATATATTTT
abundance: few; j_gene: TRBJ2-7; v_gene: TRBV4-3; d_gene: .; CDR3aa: CASSHATPPGWEQYF; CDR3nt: TGCGCCAGCAGCCACGCTACTCCCCCCGGTTGGGAGCAGTACTTC
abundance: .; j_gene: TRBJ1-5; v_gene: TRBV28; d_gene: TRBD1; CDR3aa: CASGTGDSNQPQHF; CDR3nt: TGTGCCAGTGGGACAGGCGATAGCAATCAGCCCCAGCATTTT
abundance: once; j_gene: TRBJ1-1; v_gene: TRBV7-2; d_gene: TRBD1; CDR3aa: CASSPRGMDTEAFF; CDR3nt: TGTGCCAGCAGCCCCAGGGGGATGGACACTGAAGCTTTCTTT
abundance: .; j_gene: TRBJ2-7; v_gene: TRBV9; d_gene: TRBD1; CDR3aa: CASSVGGQGYEQYF; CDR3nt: TGTGCCAGCAGCGTAGGGGGACAGGGGTACGAGCAGTACTTC
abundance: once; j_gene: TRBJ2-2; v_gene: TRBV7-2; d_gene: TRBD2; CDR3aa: CASSYSSGGAGELFF; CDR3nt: TGTGCCAGCAGCTACTCTAGCGGGGGGGCCGGGGAGCTGTTTTTT
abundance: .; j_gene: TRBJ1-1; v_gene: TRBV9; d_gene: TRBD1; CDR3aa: CASSVGNRGSEAFF; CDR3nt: TGTGCCAGCAGCGTAGGTAACAGGGGTTCTGAAGCTTTCTTT
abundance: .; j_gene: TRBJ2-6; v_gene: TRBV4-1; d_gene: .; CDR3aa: CASSQLYAVSGANVLTF; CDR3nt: TGCGCCAGCAGCCAATTGTATGCTGTCTCTGGGGCCAACGTCCTGACTTTC
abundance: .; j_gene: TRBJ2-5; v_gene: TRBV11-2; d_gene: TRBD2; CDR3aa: CASRGLAGGPSETQYF; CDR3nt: TGTGCCAGCCGAGGACTAGCGGGGGGGCCGTCGGAGACCCAGTACTTC
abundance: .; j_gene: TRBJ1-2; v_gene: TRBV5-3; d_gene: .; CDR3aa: CARSLFLEGWSGYTF; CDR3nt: TGTGCCAGAAGCTTGTTTCTAGAGGGGTGGAGTGGCTACACCTTC
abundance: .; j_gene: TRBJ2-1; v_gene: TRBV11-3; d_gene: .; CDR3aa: CASSRRGGSSYNEQFF; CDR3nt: TGTGCCAGCAGCAGGAGGGGGGGGAGCTCCTACAATGAGCAGTTCTTC
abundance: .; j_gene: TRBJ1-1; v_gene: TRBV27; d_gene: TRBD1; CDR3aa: CASSLRQGSLISNTEAFF; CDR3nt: TGTGCCAGCAGTTTAAGACAGGGAAGCTTGATATCGAACACTGAAGCTTTCTTT
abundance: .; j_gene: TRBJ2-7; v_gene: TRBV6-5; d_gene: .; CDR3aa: CASSYSISRVRDEQYF; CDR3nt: TGTGCCAGCAGTTACTCGATTTCCCGGGTACGAGACGAGCAGTACTTC
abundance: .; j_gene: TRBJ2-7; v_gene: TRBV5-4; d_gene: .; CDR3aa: CASSNGYEQYF; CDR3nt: TGTGCCAGCAGCAATGGTTACGAGCAGTACTTC
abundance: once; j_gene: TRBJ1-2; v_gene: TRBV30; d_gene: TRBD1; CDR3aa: CAWSFMDRVGGYTF; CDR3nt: TGTGCCTGGAGTTTCATGGACAGGGTGGGGGGCTACACCTTC
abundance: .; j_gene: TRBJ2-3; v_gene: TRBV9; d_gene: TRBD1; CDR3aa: CASSARDRHTDTQYF; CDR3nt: TGTGCCAGCAGCGCCCGGGACAGACACACAGATACGCAGTATTTT
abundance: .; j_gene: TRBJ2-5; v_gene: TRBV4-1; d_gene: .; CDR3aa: CASSQSSGGLEVETQYF; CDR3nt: TGCGCCAGCAGCCAATCATCAGGGGGGTTAGAGGTTGAGACCCAGTACTTC
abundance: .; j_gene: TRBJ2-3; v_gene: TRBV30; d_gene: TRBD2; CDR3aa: CAWSPGGGGRDTQYF; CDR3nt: TGTGCCTGGTCCCCCGGCGGGGGGGGCCGTGATACGCAGTATTTT
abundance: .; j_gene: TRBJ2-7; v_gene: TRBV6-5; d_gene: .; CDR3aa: CASSYEREPLYEQYF; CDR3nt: TGTGCCAGCAGTTACGAGCGAGAACCGCTATACGAGCAGTACTTC